A selection of T cell receptor beta chains follows, all from one sample in a study of somatic mutations in cytotoxic T cells in rheumatoid arthritis. TCRdb's copy holds only in-frame clones and misses some; the assay was immunoSEQ multiplex PCR. The sample consists of about 11,000 clones, approximately 82% of them appearing once. Sequenced input: CD8+ T cells sorted from blood. All receptors derive from a woman in her sixties or seventies with rheumatoid arthritis. CDR3s include the opening cysteine and the closing phenylalanine or tryptophan. A D gene is named only where the DNA matches it firmly. Clone size is stated in some rows and not others, as once, few, many or a class when expanded.

j_call	v_call	clone_size	d_call	cdr3_length	cdr3_nt	cdr3_aa
TRBJ1-4	TRBV5-1	NA	TRBD1	18	TGCGCCAGCACACCGCAGGGACAGGGAGTTCCAACTAATGAAAAACTGTTTTTT	CASTPQGQGVPTNEKLFF
TRBJ1-5	TRBV19	NA	TRBD1	15	TGTGCCAGTAGTGGTGCGGGACAGATGGCCCAGCCCCAGCATTTT	CASSGAGQMAQPQHF
TRBJ1-1	TRBV25-1	NA	NA	13	TGTGCCAGCAGCCCGACAGAGTCCCCTGAAGCTTTCTTT	CASSPTESPEAFF
TRBJ2-1	TRBV4-1	NA	TRBD1	16	TGCGCCAGCAGCCAAGCCCGCAGGGGGCTGAAGGGTGAGCAGTTCTTC	CASSQARRGLKGEQFF
TRBJ2-3	TRBV27	NA	TRBD2	16	TGTGCCAGCAGTTTATACTGGCGGGAGTCGACAGATACGCAGTATTTT	CASSLYWRESTDTQYF
TRBJ2-2	TRBV7-2	once	TRBD1	15	TGTGCCACCAACGGACAGGGGCTGAACACCGGGGAGCTGTTTTTT	CATNGQGLNTGELFF
TRBJ2-7	TRBV28	NA	NA	17	TGTGCCAGCAGCCTCGAAATCGGAGCGGAGGGATCCTACGAGCAGTACTTC	CASSLEIGAEGSYEQYF
TRBJ2-1	TRBV11-3	NA	NA	16	TGTGCCAGCAGCTTAGGTCCCAGCCTATACAGCAATGAGCAGTTCTTC	CASSLGPSLYSNEQFF
TRBJ2-7	TRBV5-1	few	TRBD2	17	TGCGCCAGCAGCTCGGGACTAGCGGGAGGGCGCGCCTACGAGCAGTACTTC	CASSSGLAGGRAYEQYF
TRBJ2-3	TRBV15	NA	NA	14	TGTGCCACCAGCAGAGCGCGGGACCCTGATACGCAGTATTTT	CATSRARDPDTQYF
TRBJ2-6	TRBV28	NA	NA	19	TGTGCCAGCAACCCTTGGGGCGGGGAAAGTCGGACTGGGGCCAACGTCCTGACTTTC	CASNPWGGESRTGANVLTF
TRBJ2-4	TRBV5-1	NA	NA	14	TGCGCCAGCAGCTTGGACCTAGGGGAAAACATTCAGTACTTC	CASSLDLGENIQYF
TRBJ1-2	TRBV28	NA	NA	13	TGTGCCACCCGCGGGGGGCGCTCCTATGGCTACACCTTC	CATRGGRSYGYTF
TRBJ2-1	TRBV10-3	NA	NA	10	TGTGCCATCCGGGACAATGAGCAGTTCTTC	CAIRDNEQFF
TRBJ2-7	TRBV4-3	NA	TRBD1	14	TGCGCCAGCAGCTTGTGGGGACAGGACTACGAGCAGTACTTC	CASSLWGQDYEQYF
TRBJ2-1	TRBV7-8	NA	TRBD2	15	TGTGCCAGCAGCAAAAGTAGCGGGTGGGGAGGGGAGCAGTTCTTC	CASSKSSGWGGEQFF
TRBJ2-3	TRBV9	NA	NA	15	TGTGCCAGCAGCGTAGGACAGGTTATCACAGATACGCAGTATTTT	CASSVGQVITDTQYF
TRBJ1-5	TRBV23-1	NA	TRBD1	17	TGCGCCAGCGATTCGATCGGGACAGGGAGAGTGAATCAGCCCCAGCATTTT	CASDSIGTGRVNQPQHF
TRBJ2-1	TRBV10-3	NA	NA	13	TGTGCCATCAGGTCGGGAGAAGGGAATGAGCAGTTCTTC	CAIRSGEGNEQFF